This note documents a single TCR beta chain sequence. Its target is not known. This sample is drawn from a study of T-cell reconstitution after alpha-beta-depleted transplantation in children. Study observations and caveats: Where some patients showed high TCRbeta diversity at day 60, it came from recipient T cells and thymic progenitors that had survived. It was newly produced T cells that mostly accounted for T-cell counts and diversity one year after transplant. Several hundred rapidly expanded clones from non-depleted graft cells reportedly supplied alpha-beta T cells about two months post-transplant.

A TCRbeta library incorporating unique molecular identifiers was prepared. TCRdb processed the PCR reads anew with MiXCR; each CDR3 protein has one entry. The table lists about 1,000,000 distinct CDR3 sequences, 25% to 35% of them singletons, with more than 25% in the top ten. Germline V gives CDR1 MGHRA, CDR2 YSYEKL. Trimming shortened V by 10 bases and J by 6 bases, and 11 bases separated the two germline ends. This CDR3 region has 11 residues. The sequence was collected from a boy less than two years old who had a stem cell transplant for SCID, so the T cells may come from the graft donor. V is TRBV4-1 and J is TRBJ2-3; unclear D gene. Specimen: PBMCs, mostly from graft donor cells, collected 360 days after TCRalphabeta/CD19-depleted stem cell transplant. The chain's CDR3 is CATKPGDTQYF. In nucleotides, the CDR3 is TGCGCCACCAAGCCTGGGGATACGCAGTATTTT.